The 15 T cell receptor beta chains presented below share a single source sample, sequenced in a study of blood T cells in healthy people across ages. Through a sample-barcoded 5' primer and a J-beta primer mix, a second PCR was run for roughly 6 to 12 cycles. One entry per CDR3 protein, called by TCRdb with MiXCR from the 5' RACE reads. The table lists 800,000 or so distinct CDR3 sequences, 20% to 25% of them singletons. A further study also used this sample, focusing on T cells of mothers and their children.

The sequencing input was blood. The receptor source for this set is a boy between 10 and 17 years old in good health.

This clonotype was seen a few times. The J gene is TRBJ1-2, the V gene TRBV6-5; 9 nucleotides line up with TRBD1. The length of the CDR3 is 13 residues. Losses at the gene ends were 5 bases for V and 5 bases for J; bases not matched to a gene: 3. Germline CDR1 is MNHEY and CDR2 is SVGAGI. CDR3 sequence (DNA): TGTGCCAGCAGTCGGACAGGGGAGTATGGCTACACCTTC. This gives the protein CASSRTGEYGYTF.

V gene TRBV18 combines with J gene TRBJ2-5; D may match TRBD1 or TRBD2 (5 bases each). Trimming stripped 3 bases from V and 5 bases from J, with 10 bases between. The CDR3 runs 13 residues. In germline, CDR1 is KGHSH, CDR2 LQKENI. The CDR3 DNA reads as TGTGCCAGCTCACCTGTGGGACCCGAGACCCAGTACTTC. It yields the protein CASSPVGPETQYF.

This clonotype was detected only a few times. The chain employs TRBV6-5 and TRBJ1-1; 7 positions agree with TRBD1. This CDR3 region has 15 residues. V gave up 11 bases and J gave up 1 base; unmatched junction bases: 13. Germline V lookup: CDR1 MNHEY, CDR2 SVGAGI. The CDR3 DNA is TGTGCCTGCGGGACAGAGGGACTGGGGAACACTGAAGCTTTCTTT. This sequence encodes CACGTEGLGNTEAFF.

V and J are TRBV5-1 and TRBJ2-3, with D possibly called TRBD1 or TRBD2 (5 bases each). V was trimmed by 3 bases and J by 0 bases, leaving 8 bases between them. There are 14 residues in the CDR3. CDR1 is SGHRS, CDR2 YFSETQ, per germline. CDR3 loop: CASSWDVSTDTQYF. The CDR3 bases are TGCGCCAGCAGCTGGGACGTGAGCACAGATACGCAGTATTTT.

The chain uses TRBV20-1 and TRBJ2-3; the D gene is possibly TRBD1 (6 bases). V was clipped by 5 bases and J by 5 bases, with 11 bases between them. CDR3 length: 12 residues. CDR1 DFQATT and CDR2 SNEGSKA come from the germline V gene (reference sequence). CDR3 residues: CSAYRAGDTQYF. The CDR3 coding sequence is TGCAGTGCTTACAGGGCTGGAGATACGCAGTATTTT.

CDR3 in amino acids: CASSRCHCTGEMGKNIQYF. For the CDR3, the DNA is TGTGCCAGCAGCCGTTGTCATTGTACGGGGGAGATGGGGAAAAACATTCAGTACTTC. V is TRBV3-1 and J is TRBJ2-4; TRBD2 might be the D (6 bases). Germline-derived CDR1 and CDR2 are LGHDT and YNNKEL (reference sequence). CDR3 length: 19 residues. The V end was cut by 4 bases, the J end by 4 bases, with 26 bases between. Full variable domain (remainder filled in from reference TRBV3-1 and TRBJ2-4): DTAVSQTPKYLVTQMGNDKSIKCEQNLGHDTMYWYKQDSKKFLKIMFSYNNKELIINETVPNRFSPKSPDKAHLNLHINSLELGDSAVYFCASSRCHCTGEMGKNIQYFGAGTRLSVL.

This chain joins TRBV12-3 or TRBV12-4 and TRBJ2-1, with D possibly TRBD1 on 5 matching bases. Trimming left V 7 bases short and J 2 bases short, with 15 bases between. This CDR3 has 15 amino acids. CDR3 loop: CASIWGQGTYNEQFF. Here the CDR3 DNA reads TGTGCCAGCATTTGGGGCCAAGGTACCTACAATGAGCAGTTCTTC.

This clonotype appeared a few times. The V and J genes are TRBV6-2 or TRBV6-3 and TRBJ2-7; D uncertain. With 4 bases removed from V and 4 bases from J, the gap between germline ends came to 11 bases. The CDR3 is 13 amino acids. Germline V lookup: CDR1 MNHEY, CDR2 SVGEGT. CDR3 in amino acids: CASSFKTGYEQYV. In DNA, the CDR3 is TGTGCCAGCAGTTTCAAAACTGGATACGAGCAGTACGTC.

V and J are TRBV7-3 and TRBJ2-1, with 7 bases identical to TRBD1. Looked up from germline, CDR1 is SGHTA and CDR2 is FQGTGA. The CDR3 sequence is 15 residues long. V was clipped by 5 bases and J by 6 bases; unmatched bases: 10. DNA for the CDR3: TGTGCCAGCAGCCCAACCCCGGGACAGTTCAATGAGCAGTTCTTC. The encoded protein is CASSPTPGQFNEQFF.

The chain is built from TRBV20-1 and TRBJ2-5, with D perhaps matching TRBD2 (5 bases). The J call is uncertain, as TRBJ2-1 better fits the DNA end. Germline V gene lookup returns CDR1 DFQATT and CDR2 SNEGSKA (reference sequence). The CDR3 runs 11 residues. CDR3: CSARTNNEQFF. The CDR3 DNA reads TGCAGTGCTAGGACTAACAATGAGCAGTTCTTC.

The genes are TRBV28 and TRBJ2-3, with D perhaps TRBD1 (6 bases). V lost 6 bases, J lost 8 bases, and 18 bases lay in between. In germline, CDR1 is MDHEN, CDR2 SYDVKM. The CDR3 has 14 amino acids. CDR3: CASRAPGTIGTQYF. CDR3 bases: TGTGCCAGCAGGGCCCCCGGGACAATAGGTACGCAGTATTTT.

This clonotype was detected only a few times. This chain links TRBV18 with TRBJ1-3; TRBD1 is a possible D gene (6 bases). Germline CDR1 is KGHSH and CDR2 is LQKENI. Trimming stripped 2 bases from V and 0 bases from J, with 11 bases between. This CDR3 spans 16 amino acids. DNA of the CDR3: TGTGCCAGCTCACCAGGACAGACGATCTCTGGAAACACCATATATTTT. It translates to CASSPGQTISGNTIYF.

This clonotype turned up a few times. The chain carries TRBV7-2 and TRBJ2-5; 8 positions agree with TRBD2. The J call may not be correct, given that the DNA end is closer to TRBJ2-1. The CDR3 totals 16 residues. Germline V gene lookup returns CDR1 SGHTA and CDR2 FQGNSA. CDR3 residues: CASSLSSGGGHNEQFF. The CDR3 DNA reads TGTGCCAGCAGCTTATCGTCCGGGGGGGGCCACAATGAGCAGTTCTTC.

This clonotype appeared a few times. CDR3 region: CASSYRSEQYF. The CDR3 DNA reads as TGTGCCAGCAGTTACAGGAGCGAGCAGTACTTC. This chain connects TRBV6-6 to TRBJ2-7; D gene unclear. The CDR3 contains 11 residues. Trimming left V 2 bases short and J 6 bases short, with 5 bases between. CDR1 is MNHNY, CDR2 SVGAGI, per germline (reference sequence).

DNA of the CDR3: TGTGCCACCAGCAGACAGTCTCAGGGGAACTATGGCTACACCTTC. It is translated as CATSRQSQGNYGYTF. This chain links TRBV15 with TRBJ1-2; perhaps TRBD1 as D (6 bases). CDR1 is LNHNV, CDR2 YYDKDF, per germline (reference sequence). V lost 2 bases, J lost 2 bases, and 12 bases lay in between. The CDR3 has 15 amino acids.